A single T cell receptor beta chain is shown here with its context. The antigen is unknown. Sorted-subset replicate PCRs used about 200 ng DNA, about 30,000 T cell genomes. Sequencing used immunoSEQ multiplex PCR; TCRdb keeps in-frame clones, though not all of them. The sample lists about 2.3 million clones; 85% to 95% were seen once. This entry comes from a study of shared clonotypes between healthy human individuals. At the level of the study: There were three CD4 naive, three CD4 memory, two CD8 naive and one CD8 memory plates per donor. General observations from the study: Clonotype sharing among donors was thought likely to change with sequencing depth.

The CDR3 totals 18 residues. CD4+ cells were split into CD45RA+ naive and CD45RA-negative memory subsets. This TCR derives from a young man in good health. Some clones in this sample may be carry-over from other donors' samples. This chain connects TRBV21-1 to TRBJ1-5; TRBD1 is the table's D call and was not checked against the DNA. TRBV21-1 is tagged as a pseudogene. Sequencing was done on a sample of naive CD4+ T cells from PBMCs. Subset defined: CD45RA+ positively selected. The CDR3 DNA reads TGTGCCAGCAGCAAAGAGGTAGGGCAGGGGCGAGGAGATCAGCCCCAGCATTTT. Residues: CASSKEVGQGRGDQPQHF.